A few counts support the clone carrying this TCR beta chain. Its antigen is currently unknown. This sample was included in a study of T cell repertoires in cytomegalovirus infection. Study-wide background: An indication of both CMV infection and matching HLA type came from public TCR beta signatures.

The CDR3 length is 16 residues. V gave up 3 bases and J gave up 8 bases; unmatched junction bases: 13. Study outcomes and limitations: It was HLA-C-restricted CMV-specific TCR beta clonotypes that dominated the response ex vivo. Pooled public TCR beta family frequency picked out CMV carriers with the relevant HLA.

TCRdb itself ran the reads through MiXCR, one entry per CDR3 protein. The sample contains 300,000 or so distinct CDR3 sequences, over 20% of which appear only once. The chain joins TRBV12-3 or TRBV12-4 to TRBJ2-4; 7 positions match TRBD1. The source is a human donor in good health (CMV status not recorded). Some clones in this sample may be carry-over from other donors' samples. Sequenced: PBMCs. The CDR3 nucleotides are TGTGCCAGCAGTTTGTTCCGGTCAGGGGGTGTTTACATTCAGTACTTC. Translating gives CASSLFRSGGVYIQYF.